A selection of T cell receptor beta chains follows, all from one sample in a study of OX40 agonist ivuxolimab in advanced cancers. Produced via immunoSEQ multiplex PCR; TCRdb's table is partial and in-frame only. This sample has under 85,000 clones; nearly 95% occur once, and the top ten carry about 6.4%. Sample: CD4+ or CD8+ T cells sorted from blood, taken in a trial of the OX40 agonist ivuxolimab. These receptors were taken from an adult with an advanced solid tumor such as melanoma, head and neck, liver or kidney cancer. CDR3s include the opening cysteine and the closing phenylalanine or tryptophan. The order of the fields is V gene, J gene, D gene, clone size, CDR3 DNA, CDR3 protein. The D gene is left open where the match is weak. Where a row states a size, it is once, few, many or the class of an expanded clone; other rows omit it.

>TRBV4-1|TRBJ2-5|TRBD2|-
TGCGCCAGCAGCCATCCAGGGGTCGGTTCCGGGACTAGCGGGGGGGAGACCCAGTACTTC
CASSHPGVGSGTSGGETQYF
>TRBV7-6|TRBJ2-3|-|-
TGTGCCAGCAGCTTTGGGGATCGCCCAGATACGCAGTATTTT
CASSFGDRPDTQYF
>TRBV27|TRBJ1-2|-|-
TGTGCCAGCAGTCTTTACAGCAACCTGATCTATGGCTACACCTTC
CASSLYSNLIYGYTF
>TRBV6-1|TRBJ1-2|-|-
TGTGCCAGCAGTGGAACTCTAGGACAGCCCATTAACTATGGCTACACCTTC
CASSGTLGQPINYGYTF
>TRBV25-1|TRBJ2-1|-|-
TGTGCCAGCAGTCCTACTAGGTCCTACAATGAGCAGTTCTTC
CASSPTRSYNEQFF
>TRBV9|TRBJ2-2|-|-
TGTGCCAGCAGCGTACAGGGGAGTACCGGGGAGCTGTTTTTT
CASSVQGSTGELFF
>TRBV9|TRBJ2-5|TRBD1|-
TGTGCCAGCAGCGACCGGGACAGGGGGGGAGAGACCCAGTACTTC
CASSDRDRGGETQYF
>TRBV6-1|TRBJ2-7|-|-
TGTGCCAGCAGTGAAAGACAGGTCTCCTACGAGCAGTACTTC
CASSERQVSYEQYF
>TRBV11-2|TRBJ1-4|-|-
TGTGCCAGCAGCTTAGTGGAGGGGAAACTGTTTTTT
CASSLVEGKLFF
>TRBV2|TRBJ2-7|-|-
TGTGCCAGCAGCCCGAACTCTTACGAGCAGTACTTC
CASSPNSYEQYF
>TRBV4-1|TRBJ1-2|-|-
TGCGCCAGCAGCCAAGACTTGGGCTTGGCAGAAATTAACTATGGCTACACCTTC
CASSQDLGLAEINYGYTF
>TRBV18|TRBJ2-5|-|-
TGTGCCAGCTCATCAGAGGGGGAGACCCAGTACTTC
CASSSEGETQYF
>TRBV5-1|TRBJ2-7|TRBD2|-
TGCGCCAGCAGCCTCCGGGGGGGAACAGGCTACGAGCAGTACTTC
CASSLRGGTGYEQYF
>TRBV13|TRBJ2-7|-|-
TGTGCCAGCAGCGCCCGGACAGTCGGGACTTCCTACGAGCAGTACTTC
CASSARTVGTSYEQYF
>TRBV11-2|TRBJ2-7|-|-
TGTGCCAGCAGCTTGGGGCCTTTGGTCGAATACGAGCAGTACTTC
CASSLGPLVEYEQYF
>TRBV27|TRBJ1-1|TRBD1|-
TGTGCCAGCAGGACTACCGGGACAGGGGCCTGGGGTGAAGCTTTCTTT
CASRTTGTGAWGEAFF
>TRBV2|TRBJ2-7|TRBD1|-
TGTGCCAGCCAGACAGGGAAGAGTTACGAGCAGTACTTC
CASQTGKSYEQYF
>TRBV27|TRBJ1-1|-|-
TGTGCCAGCAGTTTCCACAGGGATCCCAGAGGAGCTTTCTTT
CASSFHRDPRGAFF
>TRBV7-2|TRBJ1-6|-|-
TGTGCCAGCAGCTTGGGCAGCAATTCACCCCTCCACTTT
CASSLGSNSPLHF
>TRBV19|TRBJ2-1|-|-
TGTGCCAGTAGAAAGGGGCAGGGCCGTGGAAAAGATGAGCAGTTCTTC
CASRKGQGRGKDEQFF
>TRBV5-1|TRBJ1-1|-|-
TGCGCCAGCAGCTTGCAGGGAGGGAGGACTGAAGCTTTCTTT
CASSLQGGRTEAFF
>TRBV27|TRBJ2-7|-|-
TGTGCCAGCGGAACCTACGAGCAGTACTTC
CASGTYEQYF
>TRBV5-1|TRBJ2-1|-|once
TGCGCCAGCAGCTTGGGCGGGTACAATGAGCAGTTCTTC
CASSLGGYNEQFF
>TRBV15|TRBJ1-2|-|-
TGTGCCACCAGCAGAGGTCCCCAGGCAGCCTATGGCTACACCTTC
CATSRGPQAAYGYTF
>TRBV5-5|TRBJ2-7|-|-
TGTGCCAGCAGCTTGGTCCAGCAGACTTCCTACGAGCAGTACTTC
CASSLVQQTSYEQYF
>TRBV7-8|TRBJ1-5|-|few
TGTGCCAGCAGCTTAGGAGGGCAGCCCCAGCATTTT
CASSLGGQPQHF
>TRBV7-6|TRBJ1-2|-|once
TGTGCCAGCAGCCTAGGGGCCGGGGGCGCAGGGTATGGCTACACCTTC
CASSLGAGGAGYGYTF
>TRBV10-3|TRBJ2-7|TRBD1|-
TGTGCCATCAGTGAAGCCGGGACAGGGGGCTACTTATCCTACGAGCAGTACTTC
CAISEAGTGGYLSYEQYF
>TRBV5-1|TRBJ2-7|-|-
TGCGCCAGCAGCACGGATGGGCCTGGCACCTACGAGCAGTACTTC
CASSTDGPGTYEQYF
>TRBV7-9|TRBJ1-5|-|-
TGTGCCAGCAGCAGGGGACCTCAGCCCCAGCATTTT
CASSRGPQPQHF
>TRBV9|TRBJ1-2|-|-
TGTGCCAGCAGCGTAACCGGGTCCGTTAACTATGGCTACACCTTC
CASSVTGSVNYGYTF
>TRBV19|TRBJ1-5|-|-
TGTGCCAGTCTACTTCATGCAGGGTCGGTTCAGCCCCAGCATTTT
CASLLHAGSVQPQHF
>TRBV27|TRBJ2-7|-|-
TGTGCCAGCAGTACAACCGGGAGATTTTACGAGCAGTACTTC
CASSTTGRFYEQYF
>TRBV13|TRBJ2-3|TRBD2|-
TGTGCCAGCAGCCATCCCTTAGCGGGAGACGTTACAGATACGCAGTATTTT
CASSHPLAGDVTDTQYF
>TRBV6-1|TRBJ2-7|-|-
TGTGCCAGCAGTTACCCTCTCCACTTC
CASSYPLHF
>TRBV19|TRBJ2-1|-|-
TGTGCCAGTAGCCCCTCGGGAGCCCCCCTCCCCGAGCAGTTCTTC
CASSPSGAPLPEQFF
>TRBV11-2|TRBJ1-1|-|-
TGTGCCAGCAGCCCTTTCGTCGAAACGAACACTGAAGCTTTCTTT
CASSPFVETNTEAFF
>TRBV5-1|TRBJ2-7|-|-
TGCGCCAGCAGCTTGGGGGCTTCCTACGAGCAGTACTTC
CASSLGASYEQYF
>TRBV6-1|TRBJ1-5|-|-
TGTGCCAGCAGTGAAGGCAGGCGCCCGGGCAATCAGCCCCAGCATTTT
CASSEGRRPGNQPQHF
>TRBV7-9|TRBJ1-1|-|-
TGTGCCAGCAGCTCCTCCGTCAGGGTAGGGAGTGCTGAAGCTTTCTTT
CASSSSVRVGSAEAFF